The 27 T cell receptor beta chains listed next were all sequenced from one sample in a study of post-analysis software for immune sequencing data. TCR beta cDNA libraries included unique molecular identifiers. TCRdb reprocessed the PCR reads via MiXCR and lists one record per CDR3 protein. This table has hundreds of thousands of distinct CDR3 sequences, approximately 46% appearing once. Their antigens remain unidentified. Notes on the study in general: Five TRBV segments were more frequent in patients than controls; TRBV5-6, TRBV5-1 and TRBV20-1 belonged to this group.

The sequencing sample was made of blood. The receptor source for this set is a girl between 10 and 17 years old with multiple sclerosis.

CDR3 loop: CASSRGQVNYGYTF. The DNA of the CDR3 is TGTGCCAGCAGCAGAGGACAGGTGAACTATGGCTACACCTTC. The chain couples TRBV7-9 to TRBJ1-2; TRBD1 matches 7 bases. Germline V gene lookup returns CDR1 SEHNR and CDR2 FQNEAQ (reference sequence). J gave up 2 bases and V 5 bases, and 5 bases lay outside the gene matches. This CDR3 has 14 amino acids.

This clonotype was seen more than once but under ten times. CDR3 in DNA: TGTGCCAGCAGTCGTCGGACTAGTGGGGAGACCCAGTACTTC. Translated, it gives CASSRRTSGETQYF. The chain is built from TRBV2 and TRBJ2-5, with TRBD2 identical over 7 bases. Germline values: CDR1 SNHLY, CDR2 FYNNEI. V was clipped by 5 bases and J by 5 bases; unmatched bases: 8. CDR3 length equals 14 residues.

This clonotype has just a few counts. The chain recombines TRBV28 with TRBJ2-5, with D possibly matching TRBD1 (6 bases). V lost 2 bases to trimming and J lost 2 bases, with 12 bases between them. Germline CDR1 MDHEN, CDR2 SYDVKM. CDR3 size: 15 residues. The DNA of the CDR3 is TGTGCCAGCAGTTTAATCGGGACAACGCAAGAGACCCAGTACTTC. Amino acids: CASSLIGTTQETQYF.

V gene TRBV5-6 combines with J gene TRBJ2-4; 10 bases line up with TRBD1. The DNA end is more similar to TRBJ2-7, so the J call may be wrong. Germline loops: CDR1 SGHDT, CDR2 YYEEEE. The CDR3 consists of 14 residues. The CDR3, as DNA: TGTGCCAGCAGCTTGAGGGGACAGGGGCTCGAGCAGTACTTC. As protein: CASSLRGQGLEQYF.

This chain uses TRBV7-3 with TRBJ1-2, with 9 bases matching TRBD1. Trimming took 4 bases from V and 8 from J; bases not matched to a gene: 11. The CDR3 contains 15 residues. CDR1 and CDR2 (germline): SGHTA, FQGTGA. The CDR3 reads CASSSQPGQGGGYTF. In nucleotides, the CDR3 is TGTGCCAGCAGCTCCCAGCCGGGACAGGGTGGAGGCTACACCTTC.

The V gene is TRBV6-2 or TRBV6-3, the J gene TRBJ2-1, with a possible D match to TRBD1 (6 bases). The CDR3 consists of 14 residues. Germline CDR1 is MNHEY and CDR2 is SVGEGT. Trimming removed 8 bases from V and 0 bases from J, with 11 bases in between. CDR3: CASVRGSSYNEQFF. The CDR3 DNA follows: TGTGCCAGCGTCAGGGGCAGCTCCTACAATGAGCAGTTCTTC.

The genes are TRBV20-1 and TRBJ2-1; D unclear. CDR3 length equals 16 residues. CDR1 is DFQATT, CDR2 SNEGSKA, per germline (reference sequence). Trimming stripped 0 bases from V and 4 bases from J, with 16 bases between. CDR3 region: CSARDIGGPGYNEQFF. The CDR3 DNA reads TGCAGTGCTAGAGATATCGGCGGCCCCGGATACAATGAGCAGTTCTTC.

The chain uses TRBV5-6 and TRBJ2-7, with D unclear. The closer fit of TRBJ2-5 to the DNA end suggests the J call may be wrong. CDR1 and CDR2 (germline): SGHDT, YYEEEE. CDR3 length equals 14 residues. CDR3 sequence reads: CASSLVAAEETQYF. Written as DNA, the CDR3 is TGTGCCAGCAGCTTGGTGGCGGCGGAAGAGACCCAGTACTTC.

V gene TRBV19 combines with J gene TRBJ2-1, with D uncertain. Germline V gene sequence: CDR1 LNHDA, CDR2 SQIVND (reference sequence). V was shortened by 3 bases and J by 0 bases, with 15 bases between the two germline ends. The CDR3 length is 17 residues. CDR3 DNA: TGTGCCAGTAGTATCATAGTTAGTTACAGCTCCTACAATGAGCAGTTCTTC. Residues: CASSIIVSYSSYNEQFF. Full variable domain (remainder filled in from reference TRBV19 and TRBJ2-1): DGGITQSPKYLFRKEGQNVTLSCEQNLNHDAMYWYRQDPGQGLRLIYYSQIVNDFQKGDIAEGYSVSREKKESFPLTVTSAQKNPTAFYLCASSIIVSYSSYNEQFFGPGTRLTVL.

V is TRBV5-1 and J is TRBJ2-3; D may correspond to TRBD1 or TRBD2 (5 bases each). The length of the CDR3 is 17 residues. Trimming took 3 bases from V and 2 from J, leaving 19 bases between them. Germline V gives CDR1 SGHRS, CDR2 YFSETQ. The CDR3 coding sequence is TGCGCCAGCAGCTCGTGGGGCAGGACTCTTTCCACAGATACGCAGTATTTT. Amino acid sequence: CASSSWGRTLSTDTQYF. The full variable domain, rest sourced from reference TRBV5-1 and TRBJ2-3, is KAGVTQTPRYLIKTRGQQVTLSCSPISGHRSVSWYQQTPGQGLQFLFEYFSETQRNKGNFPGRFSGRQFSNSRSEMNVSTLELGDSALYLCASSSWGRTLSTDTQYFGPGTRLTVL.

This chain links TRBV5-1 with TRBJ2-7; 7 bases agree with TRBD1. Near its end, the DNA agrees better with TRBJ2-5, so the J call may be wrong. This CDR3 has 11 amino acids. Germline lookup yields CDR1 SGHRS and CDR2 YFSETQ. CDR3 sequence reads: CASEQGETQYF. The CDR3 DNA follows: TGCGCCAGCGAACAGGGGGAGACCCAGTACTTC.

The rearrangement links TRBV7-2 to TRBJ2-1, with a weak D call TRBD1 (6 bases). TRBJ2-7 matches the DNA end more closely, so the J call is doubtful. The length of the CDR3 is 12 residues. Germline V gives CDR1 SGHTA, CDR2 FQGNSA. CDR3 in amino acids: CASSLQGVEQYF. The CDR3 region has the DNA TGTGCCAGCAGCCTACAGGGTGTCGAGCAGTACTTC.

V usage is TRBV7-9 and J usage is TRBJ2-1; unclear D gene. The germline V and J ends were trimmed by 5 bases and 4 bases, with 12 bases remaining between them. The CDR3 runs to 14 residues. CDR1 is SEHNR, CDR2 FQNEAQ, per germline (reference sequence). CDR3 loop: CASSPPDPYNEQFF. The CDR3 DNA sequence: TGTGCCAGCAGCCCCCCTGACCCTTACAATGAGCAGTTCTTC.

V usage is TRBV7-9 and J usage is TRBJ2-3; 8 nucleotides agree with TRBD2. The J segment lost 0 bases and the V segment lost 1 base, leaving 3 bases of the junction unmatched. Germline CDR1 is SEHNR and CDR2 is FQNEAQ (reference sequence). This CDR3 is built from 16 residues. The CDR3 protein is CASSLGSGTSTDTQYF. The CDR3 DNA reads TGTGCCAGCAGCTTAGGTAGCGGGACTAGCACAGATACGCAGTATTTT.

This chain uses TRBV4-2 with TRBJ2-4; 15 bases are shared with TRBD2. The closer fit of TRBJ2-7 to the DNA end suggests the J call may be wrong. This CDR3 has 19 residues. Looked up from germline, CDR1 is LGHNA and CDR2 is YNFKEQ. The CDR3 loop reads CASSQDIGLAGGGEDEQYF. DNA of the CDR3: TGTGCCAGCAGCCAGGATATCGGACTAGCGGGAGGGGGCGAGGACGAGCAGTACTTC.

This clonotype occurred a few times. The chain links TRBV28 to TRBJ2-7; D uncertain. Trimming left V 7 bases short and J 1 base short, with 14 bases between. Germline V CDR1 and CDR2: MDHEN, SYDVKM. This CDR3 comprises 14 residues. The CDR3 loop reads CASIISGSSYEQYF. The CDR3 nucleotides read TGTGCCAGCATCATATCCGGGTCTTCCTACGAGCAGTACTTC.

This chain uses TRBV25-1 with TRBJ2-5; TRBD2 aligns across 12 bases. Trimming cost V 2 bases and J 11 bases; bases outside gene matches: 9. Germline V CDR1 and CDR2: MGHDK, SYGVNS. The length of the CDR3 is 15 residues. The CDR3 loop is CASSEITSGRPKQYF. CDR3 DNA sequence: TGTGCCAGCAGTGAAATCACTAGCGGGAGGCCAAAGCAGTACTTC.

The chain couples TRBV3-1 to TRBJ2-7; 9 bases fit TRBD2. Looked up from germline, CDR1 is LGHDT and CDR2 is YNNKEL (reference sequence). The CDR3 covers 16 residues. The J segment lost 9 bases and the V segment lost 2 bases, leaving 14 bases of the junction unmatched. The CDR3 nucleotides read TGTGCCAGCAGCCAATTTGCGGGAGGGGGGCCGGTTGGGCAGTACTTC. It specifies CASSQFAGGGPVGQYF.

This clonotype showed up just a few times. The chain links TRBV6-5 to TRBJ2-5, with 7 bases matching TRBD2. This CDR3 spans 17 amino acids. J gave up 0 bases and V 2 bases, and 9 bases lay outside the gene matches. The V gene's germline CDR1 is MNHEY and CDR2 SVGAGI. CDR3 amino acids: CASSYPASGGYQETQYF. The CDR3 coding sequence is TGTGCCAGCAGTTACCCAGCTAGCGGAGGGTACCAAGAGACCCAGTACTTC.

Remarks on this clonotype: The junction shows a germline mismatch at one end, possibly a read error. The chain employs TRBV7-2 and TRBJ2-1; 9 bases line up with TRBD2. The CDR3 extends over 17 amino acids. Germline CDR1 SGHTA, CDR2 FQGNSA. This CDR3 is CASSLVASGLANYEQYF. In DNA form, the CDR3 reads TGTGCCAGCAGCTTAGTTGCATCCGGACTAGCGAACTACGAGCAGTACTTT.

This clonotype has more than one count but fewer than ten. The V call is TRBV10-3, the J call TRBJ1-1; maybe TRBD1 (5 bases). CDR3 length: 14 residues. The germline V gene has CDR1 ENHRY and CDR2 SYGVKD. Trimming left V 10 bases short and J 3 bases short, with 18 bases between. CDR3 sequence (DNA): TGTGCCACCAAAGGAGGGGTTATCGACACTGAAGCTTTCTTT. Its protein is CATKGGVIDTEAFF.

This chain uses TRBV20-1 with TRBJ2-1; 12 bases are shared with TRBD2. V dropped 3 bases and J dropped 6; count of bases not matched to a gene: 9. The germline CDR1 and CDR2 sequences are DFQATT and SNEGSKA (reference sequence). The CDR3 is 16 residues long. The DNA of the CDR3 is TGCAGTGCTAGTGGGGCTAGCGGGAGGGCCCCCAATGAGCAGTTCTTC. Its protein is CSASGASGRAPNEQFF.

This chain connects TRBV6-6 to TRBJ2-1; 11 bases line up with TRBD2. The CDR3 spans 17 residues. Germline lookup yields CDR1 MNHNY and CDR2 SVGAGI (reference sequence). The V gene end was trimmed by 4 bases and the J gene end by 0 bases; junction bases not matched to a gene: 5. CDR3 amino acids: CASSSGLAAPSYNEQFF. CDR3 nucleotides: TGTGCCAGCAGTTCGGGACTAGCGGCCCCCTCCTACAATGAGCAGTTCTTC.

The chain employs TRBV28 and TRBJ2-5; D might be TRBD1 (6 bases). The germline V gene has CDR1 MDHEN and CDR2 SYDVKM. Trimming removed 5 bases from V and 11 bases from J, with 15 bases in between. The CDR3 consists of 12 residues. CDR3 DNA sequence: TGTGCCAGCAGTCGAACAGGGATTGAGCAGTACTTC. Translating gives CASSRTGIEQYF.

A single count supports this clonotype. Compared with germline, one end of the junction differs, possibly owing to a read error. The J gene is TRBJ1-1, the V gene TRBV10-3; 9 bases agree with TRBD1. Germline CDR1 is ENHRY and CDR2 is SYGVKD. The CDR3 is made up of 14 amino acids. CDR3 protein: CASKQGAGVTGAFF. The CDR3 nucleotides are TGTGCCAGCAAACAGGGGGCTGGTGTCACTGGAGCTTTCTTT.

This clonotype was found a few times. The chain recombines TRBV4-1 with TRBJ1-5, with D uncertain. The CDR3 loop spans 15 amino acids. Trimming stripped 3 bases from V and 1 base from J, with 10 bases between. Germline CDR1 reads MGHRA; CDR2 reads YSYEKL. The CDR3 is CASSQGVGSNQPQHF. In DNA, the CDR3 is TGCGCCAGCAGCCAGGGTGTCGGGAGCAATCAGCCCCAGCATTTT.

This chain joins TRBV20-1 and TRBJ2-4, with unresolved D. The end of the DNA aligns better with TRBJ2-7, so the J call may be wrong. CDR1 DFQATT and CDR2 SNEGSKA come from the germline V gene (reference sequence). The CDR3 totals 10 residues. As DNA, the CDR3 is TGCAGTGCTAGACTTCTCGAGCAGTACTTC. Translation: CSARLLEQYF.